Shown below are 15 T cell receptor beta chains from a single sample sequenced in a study of radiation and T cells in renal cell carcinoma (dated by TCRdb to the early 2020s). Library preparation employed the immunoSEQ multiplex PCR assay. The table comes from immuneACCESS by way of TCRdb, which keeps in-frame sequences with V and J called. Part of the clones is missing from these tables; in studies checked, under half for an unresolved V gene and the rest for unknown reasons. This sample gives more than 20,000 clones in total; roughly 80% of them show up just once. The ten biggest clones cover approximately 33% of the sample. The intended sense of this specimen's time point label: blood 2 weeks post-SBRT. What this sample's treatment or condition label stands for: 15 Gy SBRT to primary tumor, nephrectomy 4 weeks later. This material consisted of blood, taken from a patient whose treatment included radiotherapy and nephrectomy. The receptors stem from a man aged 55-75 years with renal cell carcinoma.

V and J are TRBV18 and TRBJ2-2, with D perhaps matching TRBD2 (6 bases). The CDR3 has 17 amino acids. V lost 3 bases and J 6 bases, leaving 20 bases between the germline ends. Germline CDR1 is KGHSH and CDR2 is LQKENI. The CDR3 DNA sequence: TGTGCCAGCTCACCGAAGAGTACGGGAGCCTCCCCCGGGGAGCTGTTTTTT. Amino acid sequence: CASSPKSTGASPGELFF. The complete variable domain, with remaining parts taken from reference TRBV18 and TRBJ2-2, reads NAGVMQNPRHLVRRRGQEARLRCSPMKGHSHVYWYRQLPEEGLKFMVYLQKENIIDESGMPKERFSAEFPKEGPSILRIQQVVRGDSAAYFCASSPKSTGASPGELFFGEGSRLTVL.

V usage is TRBV7-2 and J usage is TRBJ2-1, with 9 bases that match TRBD1. The CDR3 is made up of 15 amino acids. The J segment lost 0 bases and the V segment lost 7 bases, leaving 4 bases of the junction unmatched. Germline V CDR1 and CDR2: SGHTA, FQGNSA. The CDR3 DNA follows: TGTGCCAGCAACACGGACAGGGGCTCCTACAATGAGCAGTTCTTC. This gives the protein CASNTDRGSYNEQFF.

This clone was detected only a few times. The chain couples TRBV7-2 to TRBJ2-3; 11 bases fit TRBD2. CDR1 and CDR2 from the germline V gene are SGHTA and FQGNSA. V lost 1 base to trimming and J lost 0 bases; unmatched junction nucleotides: 6. CDR3 size: 18 residues. CDR3 loop: CASSLETLAGGSTDTQYF. In DNA form, the CDR3 reads TGTGCCAGCAGCTTAGAGACGCTAGCGGGAGGCAGCACAGATACGCAGTATTTT.

The chain uses TRBV6-1 and TRBJ2-6, with D tentatively TRBD1 (5 bases). Germline V CDR1 and CDR2: MNHNS, SASEGT. Trimming took 7 bases from V and 0 from J, leaving 7 bases between them. The CDR3 has 14 amino acids. CDR3 region: CASKGDSGANVLTF. In DNA form, the CDR3 reads TGTGCCAGCAAAGGGGACTCTGGGGCCAACGTCCTGACTTTC.

The chain couples TRBV5-1 to TRBJ1-3; D gene uncertain. The CDR3 sequence is 16 residues long. The germline V gene encodes CDR1 SGHRS and CDR2 YFSETQ. V shed 7 bases and J shed 1 base, with 18 bases lying between them. The DNA of the CDR3 is TGCGCCAGCTCACCCGGGGTTTGGCGGTCTGGAAACACCATATATTTT. It codes for CASSPGVWRSGNTIYF.

This chain links TRBV19 with TRBJ2-2; 7 nucleotides agree with TRBD1. Germline V lookup: CDR1 LNHDA, CDR2 SQIVND (reference sequence). The J segment lost 12 bases and the V segment lost 3 bases, leaving 10 bases of the junction unmatched. This CDR3 has 14 amino acids. CDR3 nucleotides: TGTGCCAGTAGTATCGGACAGGACCGACGGAAGCTGTTTTTT. The encoded protein is CASSIGQDRRKLFF.

The V gene is TRBV7-8, the J gene TRBJ2-5; perhaps TRBD2 as D (5 bases). V was shortened by 5 bases and J by 2 bases, with 12 bases between the two germline ends. From germline, CDR1 is SGHVS and CDR2 FQNEAQ. The CDR3 runs 14 residues. The CDR3 protein is CASSKRRTQETQYF. In DNA, the CDR3 is TGTGCCAGCAGCAAGCGACGGACTCAAGAGACCCAGTACTTC.

The gene calls are TRBV19 and TRBJ2-1; D remains ambiguous. The germline CDR1 and CDR2 sequences are LNHDA and SQIVND (reference sequence). The ends were cut back, 4 bases at V and 0 bases at J, with 7 bases in the middle. This CDR3 spans 14 amino acids. In DNA form, the CDR3 reads TGTGCCAGTAGTAGCAAGAGCTCCTACAATGAGCAGTTCTTC. Its protein product is CASSSKSSYNEQFF.

J is TRBJ2-1 and V is TRBV6-5; D gene uncertain. Germline V gene data show CDR1 as MNHEY and CDR2 as SVGAGI. Trimming cost V 3 bases and J 0 bases, with 9 bases left between them. The length of the CDR3 is 15 residues. The CDR3, as DNA: TGTGCCAGCAGTTATCAGGAAATCTCCTACAATGAGCAGTTCTTC. Translated: CASSYQEISYNEQFF.

CDR3 residues: CASSLHTANTGELFF. CDR3 nucleotides: TGTGCCAGCAGCTTACATACGGCGAACACCGGGGAGCTGTTTTTT. The V gene is TRBV5-4, the J gene TRBJ2-2; D is unclear. Trimming took off 2 bases at V and 0 bases at J, with 8 bases between the two ends. From germline, CDR1 is SGHNT and CDR2 YYREEE (reference sequence). This CDR3 spans 15 amino acids.

This clone was picked up a small number of times. V gene TRBV11-3 combines with J gene TRBJ1-1, with D uncertain. Looked up from germline, CDR1 is SGHNT and CDR2 is YENEEA. This CDR3 contains 13 residues. The V end lost 0 bases, the J end lost 4 bases, and 6 bases lay between the germline ends. The chain's CDR3 is CASSLEEGTEAFF. For the CDR3, the DNA is TGTGCCAGCAGCTTAGAGGAAGGCACTGAAGCTTTCTTT.

The chain recombines TRBV7-9 with TRBJ2-7; no clear D. CDR1 and CDR2 from the germline V gene are SEHNR and FQNEAQ (reference sequence). Trimming cost V 5 bases and J 0 bases, with 5 bases left between them. The CDR3 runs to 12 residues. The CDR3: CASSPYSYEQYF. The CDR3, as DNA: TGTGCCAGCAGCCCCTACTCCTACGAGCAGTACTTC.

This sequence joins TRBV4-3 and TRBJ2-1; 9 nucleotides agree with TRBD2. The CDR3 extends over 15 amino acids. The germline gives CDR1 LGHNA, CDR2 YSLEER. The trim removed 1 base at V and 5 bases at J, leaving 3 bases unmatched. The DNA of the CDR3 is TGCGCCAGCAGCCAAGGTGGCGGGAGGGACAATGAGCAGTTCTTC. This gives the protein CASSQGGGRDNEQFF.

DNA for the CDR3: TGTGCCAGCAGCGTGGGCGGGAGGGTTAGTGCGGAGACCCAGTACTTC. This sequence encodes CASSVGGRVSAETQYF. The chain employs TRBV9 and TRBJ2-5; 9 nucleotides align to TRBD2. The J segment lost 5 bases and the V segment lost 2 bases, leaving 10 bases of the junction unmatched. This CDR3 has 16 residues. CDR1 is SGDLS and CDR2 is YYNGEE in the germline V gene.

This clone was seen a single time. This chain uses TRBV5-1 with TRBJ1-2, with D maybe TRBD1 (5 bases). The V end was cut by 3 bases, the J end by 6 bases, with 15 bases between. This CDR3 contains 14 residues. Germline values: CDR1 SGHRS, CDR2 YFSETQ. CDR3 bases: TGCGCCAGCAGCTATCCGGGAGGAGGGGATGGCTACACCTTC. Protein: CASSYPGGGDGYTF.